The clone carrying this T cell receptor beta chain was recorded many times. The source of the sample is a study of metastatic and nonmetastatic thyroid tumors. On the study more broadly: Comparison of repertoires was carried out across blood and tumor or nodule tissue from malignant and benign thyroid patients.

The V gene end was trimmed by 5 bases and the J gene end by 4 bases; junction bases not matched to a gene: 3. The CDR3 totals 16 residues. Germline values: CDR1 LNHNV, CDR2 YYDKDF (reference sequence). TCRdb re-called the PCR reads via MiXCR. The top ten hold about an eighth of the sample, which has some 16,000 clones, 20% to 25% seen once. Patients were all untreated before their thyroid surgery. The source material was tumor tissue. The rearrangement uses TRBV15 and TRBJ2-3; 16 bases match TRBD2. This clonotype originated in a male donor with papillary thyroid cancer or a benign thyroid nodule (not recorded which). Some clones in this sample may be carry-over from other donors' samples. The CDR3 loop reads CATSVGTSGGADTQYF. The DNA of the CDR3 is TGTGCCACCAGCGTTGGGACTAGCGGGGGGGCAGATACGCAGTATTTT.